The sequence of this T cell receptor (beta chain) was determined in a study of blood T cell repertoires in COVID-19. Per germline, CDR1 MNHEY and CDR2 SVGAGI. The CDR3 has 15 residues. J gave up 0 bases and V 7 bases, and 6 bases lay outside the gene matches. Assay used: immunoSEQ multiplex PCR; TCRdb lists only in-frame clones, some missing. In the table there are some 260,000 clones, 70% to 90% of which are singletons. This clonotype originated in a woman aged 25-40 years with acute or convalescent COVID-19. Sequenced input: peripheral blood. The chain has TRBV6-5 and TRBJ1-1, with 9 bases identical to TRBD1. The CDR3 nucleotides are TGTGCCAGCAAGGACAGGGGAAGGGTGAACACTGAAGCTTTCTTT. Its translation: CASKDRGRVNTEAFF.